The entry that follows covers one TCR beta chain sequence. Its specificity is not known. Compared with germline, one end of the junction differs, possibly owing to a read error. This sample stems from a study of vaccination effects on CD4 cells after COVID-19. Study findings and constraints: Clones of infection and vaccine origin contracted markedly late after vaccination.

Subsequent to roughly 9 days of culture, CD4+ T cells were isolated. On days 3 and 7, fresh IL-2 medium replaced half the medium. The CDR3 runs 16 residues. The germline V gene has CDR1 SSHAT and CDR2 FNYEAQ (reference sequence). Sequencing used immunoSEQ multiplex PCR; TCRdb keeps in-frame clones, though not all of them. The sample has 40,000 to 55,000 clones, approximately 81% seen once. The input for sequencing was CD4+ T cells from PBMCs cultured without peptide, taken before COVID-19 vaccination. The rearrangement links TRBV7-7 to TRBJ2-1; 15 bases agree with TRBD2. This receptor was identified in a human donor who had a prior SARS-CoV-2 infection. CDR3 in amino acids: CASSAGLAGGPGEQFF. CDR3 in DNA: TGTGCTAGCAGCGCCGGACTAGCGGGAGGGCCGGGTGAGCAGTTCTTC.